This TCR beta chain was sequenced in a study of CD8 T cells in ankylosing spondylitis. General study results and limits: Reported data indicate significant enrichment of disease-linked clones within matched ankylosing spondylitis synovial fluid. Clones that were linked to disease were CD8+ and were relatively rare in peripheral blood. The study identified a TCR beta motif of roughly eight highly homologous variants that appeared characteristic of ankylosing spondylitis blood.

Each CDR3 protein is one row after TCRdb ran MiXCR on the 5' RACE reads. This sample has some 400,000 distinct CDR3 sequences; 20% to 25% occur once, and the top ten carry approximately 15%. The CDR3 contains 14 residues. Germline CDR1 SGHRS, CDR2 YFSETQ. The V and J ends lost 5 bases and 0 bases respectively, with 11 bases between them. About this clonotype: Its antigen is as yet unknown.

The TCR was taken from a male donor with ankylosing spondylitis. Source material: blood, either unsorted or a sorted T cell fraction (not recorded which). The chain employs TRBV5-1 and TRBJ1-1, with a tentative D call TRBD1 (6 bases). In DNA, the CDR3 is TGCGCCAGCAGTTTCGAGGGGGTGAACACTGAAGCTTTCTTT. Residues: CASSFEGVNTEAFF.